The clone carrying this T cell receptor beta chain occurred many times. Its matching antigen is unknown. Relying on iRepertoire HTBI primers and Arm-PCR of CDR3 regions, the team built TCR beta libraries. TCRdb itself ran the multiplex PCR reads through MiXCR, one entry per CDR3 protein. This sample has about 620,000 distinct CDR3 sequences, with about 15% found just once. The time point denotes: newly diagnosed GD, antithyroid drugs for less than 3 months. From PBMCs, RNA was extracted and then used to make the TCR library. This specimen belongs to a study of regulatory T cells in long-lasting Graves disease. As for the study in general: Duration of antithyroid drug therapy among newly diagnosed Graves' patients was under 3 months.

Study-wide findings and caveats: What was studied was peripheral blood only, and not thyroid tissue. TCR diversity was lower in persistent Graves' patients than in newly diagnosed ones.

This CDR3 has 13 amino acids. CDR1 and CDR2 from the germline V gene are MNHNS and SASEGT. V was clipped by 3 bases and J by 4 bases, with 9 bases between them. Another study also made use of these data, one on T cells in Graves' hyperthyroidism and ophthalmopathy.

V usage is TRBV6-1 and J usage is TRBJ1-2; unclear D gene. This receptor was taken from a woman aged 25 to 39 with Graves disease. This specimen was peripheral blood mononuclear cells (PBMCs), taken at new diagnosis, from a patient treated with antithyroid drugs. The CDR3 DNA reads as TGTGCCAGCAGTGAGGTCAGATCCTATGGCTACACCTTC. It codes for CASSEVRSYGYTF.